Listed below are T cell receptor beta chains from one sample, sequenced in a study of blood T cells in healthy people across ages. TCRdb re-derived calls from the 5' RACE reads in MiXCR, one entry per CDR3 protein. Of over 1,200,000 distinct CDR3 sequences listed, 45% to 70% are singletons. Sequenced input: blood. These receptor sequences come from a man aged 18 to 29 in good health. The CDR3 runs from the conserved cysteine through the conserved F or W. The D gene is left open where the match is weak. Expanded clones get a size class; other rows say once, few or many, or leave the size out.

-	TRBV11-2	TRBD2	TRBJ2-7	12	TGTGCCAGCAGCGGCGGGAGAGCAGAGCAGTACTTC	CASSGGRAEQYF
-	TRBV7-9	-	TRBJ1-2	14	TGTGCCAGCAGCTTCGAGGGTAAGGTGTATGGCTACACCTTC	CASSFEGKVYGYTF
-	TRBV6-6	-	TRBJ1-4	16	TGTGCCAGCAGTTACAGCCCCGGTGGGACTAATGAAAAACTGTTTTTT	CASSYSPGGTNEKLFF
-	TRBV19	-	TRBJ2-7	15	TGTGCCAGTAGTATTTGGGGAACCCCCTCCTACGAGCAGTACTTC	CASSIWGTPSYEQYF
-	TRBV27	-	TRBJ1-4	12	TGTGCCAGCGGCAGGGATAATGAAAAACTGTTTTTT	CASGRDNEKLFF
few	TRBV20-1	TRBD1	TRBJ2-3	16	TGCAGTGCTAGAGAACGGGACAGGTATTGGGGCGATACGCAGTATTTT	CSARERDRYWGDTQYF
-	TRBV11-2	-	TRBJ1-1	14	TGTGCCAGCAGCTCGACAGGCCCGGGGACTGAAGCTTTCTTT	CASSSTGPGTEAFF
-	TRBV4-1	TRBD1	TRBJ2-3	18	TGCGCCTGCAGCCATCCTCGAATAGGGACAGGGAAGACAGATACGCAGTATTTT	CACSHPRIGTGKTDTQYF
-	TRBV18	-	TRBJ2-3	16	TGTGCCAGCTCACCAGCAGGGACAAGAAGCACAGATACGCAGTATTTT	CASSPAGTRSTDTQYF
few	TRBV29-1	-	TRBJ2-5	12	TGCAGCGACCAACAGGGTTTAGAGACCCAGTACTTC	CSDQQGLETQYF
-	TRBV4-1	-	TRBJ1-1	15	TGCGCCAGCAGCCAAGCTCCGGACAGAGACACTGAAGCTTTCTTT	CASSQAPDRDTEAFF
-	TRBV29-1	TRBD2	TRBJ2-7	14	TGCAGCGTTGAAAACGCCCTAGCGGGAGACGAGCAGTACTTC	CSVENALAGDEQYF
-	TRBV20-1	-	TRBJ2-7	12	TGCAGTGCTGATAAACTAGTCTACGAGCAGTACTTC	CSADKLVYEQYF
-	TRBV5-5	TRBD2	TRBJ2-1	16	TGTGCCAGCAGCTCGACGGGACTAGCGGGAGGAAATGAGCAGTTCTTC	CASSSTGLAGGNEQFF
few	TRBV6-5	-	TRBJ2-1	14	TGTGCCAGCAGTTATAGGGGGGCGGACAATGAGCAGTTCTTC	CASSYRGADNEQFF
-	TRBV20-1	-	TRBJ1-6	14	TGCAGTGCTAGCCTGAGCTCCTATAATTCACCCCTCCACTTT	CSASLSSYNSPLHF
-	TRBV14	TRBD2	TRBJ2-3	19	TGTGCCAGCAGCCAAGGGATCCGCCCGGCTAGCGGGAGGACAGATACGCAGTATTTT	CASSQGIRPASGRTDTQYF
-	TRBV20-1	-	TRBJ2-7	14	TGCAGTGCTCCAGGGGGGCGAGGATGGAGCGAGCAGTACTTC	CSAPGGRGWSEQYF
-	TRBV29-1	TRBD2	TRBJ2-7	12	TGCAGCGTTCTAGCGGCAAACTACGAGCAGTACTTC	CSVLAANYEQYF
-	TRBV15	TRBD1	TRBJ2-7	12	TGTGCCACCGCAGGGGGCACCTACGAGCAGTACTTC	CATAGGTYEQYF
-	TRBV7-9	-	TRBJ1-2	11	TGTGCCAGCAGCTTAGTTGATGGCTACACCTTC	CASSLVDGYTF
few	TRBV6-2/TRBV6-3	TRBD2	TRBJ2-1	16	TGTGCCAGCAGTCCCCCCGGGACTAGCAGGGTCAATGAGCAGTTCTTC	CASSPPGTSRVNEQFF
-	TRBV6-5	-	TRBJ1-3	14	TGTGCCAGCAGTTCACAGGGATCTGGAAACACCATATATTTT	CASSSQGSGNTIYF
-	TRBV7-2	-	TRBJ1-5	16	TGTGCCAGCAGCTTAGACGGGGCCATCTTCAATCAGCCCCAGCATTTT	CASSLDGAIFNQPQHF
-	TRBV3-1	-	TRBJ2-5	14	TGTGCCAGCAGCCAAGTAGGTGCGGAAGAGACCCAGTACTTC	CASSQVGAEETQYF
-	TRBV10-3	-	TRBJ2-7	16	TGTGCCATCAGGGATACTTGGACTTCCCAATCCTACGAGCAGTACTTC	CAIRDTWTSQSYEQYF
-	TRBV4-3	-	TRBJ2-5	15	TGCGCCAGCAGCCAAAGAGGACGGATTTCGGAGACCCAGTACTTC	CASSQRGRISETQYF
-	TRBV5-1	-	TRBJ1-1	15	TGCGCCAGCAGCCTCCGAGTGGGTTCAAACACTGAAGCTTTCTTT	CASSLRVGSNTEAFF
-	TRBV30	TRBD2	TRBJ2-1	13	TGTGCCTGGACCCCTAGCGGGAGAAATGAGCAGTTCTTC	CAWTPSGRNEQFF
-	TRBV11-1	-	TRBJ2-3	15	TGTGCCAGCAGCGCGCGGGCAGGGCTAACAGATACGCAGTATTTT	CASSARAGLTDTQYF
-	TRBV20-1	-	TRBJ1-6	13	TGCAGTGCTAGACGGACCTATAATTCACCCCTCCACTTT	CSARRTYNSPLHF
-	TRBV7-8	-	TRBJ2-3	17	TGTGCCAGCAGCTCTTCGATTTCCACAGGTGACACAGATACGCAGTATTTT	CASSSSISTGDTDTQYF
-	TRBV7-9	TRBD1	TRBJ2-7	17	TGTGCCAGCAGCTTAACGGGGACAGATCAGAGCTCCTACGAGCAGTACTTC	CASSLTGTDQSSYEQYF
-	TRBV29-1	-	TRBJ2-5	14	TGCAGCGCGACGGCGGGGACGCAAGGTGGGACCCAGTACTTC	CSATAGTQGGTQYF
-	TRBV15	TRBD1	TRBJ2-5	14	TGTGCCACCAGCAGAGGACAGGGTTTAGAGACCCAGTACTTC	CATSRGQGLETQYF
-	TRBV20-1	-	TRBJ2-7	14	TGCAGTGCTCAAAGTGAAGGGGCCTCGCACGAGCAGTACTTC	CSAQSEGASHEQYF